The 32 T cell receptor beta chains below all came from one sample that was sequenced in a study of T cell repertoires in cytomegalovirus infection (dated by TCRdb to about 2019). Sequencing relied on an Illumina HiSeq 1500. In-frame beta chains were kept once TCRdb had trimmed the public reads at Q25 with fastp and called clones with MiXCR. Records with the same CDR3 protein are collapsed into one entry carrying the most frequent genes and DNA. The sample table contains some 920,000 distinct CDR3 sequences; only one count was recorded for 25% to 40% of them. The top ten clones comprise roughly an eighth of the sample. No cognate antigen is known for these TCRs. The treatment or condition label corresponds to: in vitro stimulation with specific CMV peptide epitopes to enrich CMV-specific T cells. The sequenced sample was cultured CD8+ T cells from PBMCs, obtained from culture after CMV antigen stimulation. The receptors were gathered from a human donor in good health (CMV status not recorded). Some clones in this sample may be carry-over from other donors' samples.

The J gene is TRBJ1-1, the V gene TRBV6-2 or TRBV6-3; D is uncertain. CDR3 length equals 12 residues. V lost 5 bases and J 8 bases, leaving 12 bases between the germline ends. CDR1 and CDR2 from the germline V gene are MNHEY and SVGEGT. The CDR3 spells CASSDGRWEAFF. The CDR3 DNA sequence: TGTGCCAGCAGTGATGGGCGGTGGGAAGCTTTCTTT.

CDR3 protein: CASSAGGVSGANVLTF. CDR3 nucleotides: TGTGCCAGCAGCGCAGGTGGGGTCTCTGGGGCCAACGTCCTGACTTTC. The V and J genes are TRBV27 and TRBJ2-6, with no clear D. Germline V CDR1 and CDR2: MNHEY, SMNVEV (reference sequence). V lost 6 bases to trimming and J lost 0 bases, with 12 bases between them. The CDR3 totals 16 residues.

Only a few counts were recorded for this clonotype. V gene TRBV11-2 combines with J gene TRBJ2-7; 7 bases map to TRBD2. The junction had 12 bases not matched to a gene; V was cut back by 2 bases and J by 2 bases. The length of the CDR3 is 17 residues. Germline CDR1 and CDR2: SGHAT and FQNNGV. CDR3 nucleotide sequence: TGTGCCAGCAGCTTATCTTCAGATAGCGGGTATACCTACGAGCAGTACTTC. Amino acid sequence: CASSLSSDSGYTYEQYF.

This clonotype was seen more than once but under ten times. The chain recombines TRBV2 with TRBJ2-5; possibly TRBD2 for D (6 bases). Trimming pared 7 bases from V and 0 bases from J, leaving 9 bases between. The CDR3 is 13 residues long. Germline V lookup: CDR1 SNHLY, CDR2 FYNNEI. CDR3 nucleotide sequence: TGTGCCAGCATCGGAGGGAACCAAGAGACCCAGTACTTC. This codes for CASIGGNQETQYF.

This clonotype was seen ten or more times. The CDR3 nucleotides are TGTGCCATCAGTGAACCAGGGGGGGCGGTTGAGCAGTTCTTC. Protein: CAISEPGGAVEQFF. V and J are TRBV10-3 and TRBJ2-1; D tentatively reads TRBD1 or TRBD2 (7 bases each). V lost 3 bases and J 9 bases, leaving 15 bases between the germline ends. Looked up from germline, CDR1 is ENHRY and CDR2 is SYGVKD. The length of the CDR3 is 14 residues.

The chain uses TRBV7-3 and TRBJ2-5, with D unclear. The CDR3 totals 15 residues. V lost 5 bases, J lost 1 base, and 14 bases lay in between. CDR1 and CDR2 from the germline V gene are SGHTA and FQGTGA. CDR3 in amino acids: CASSPSGSPQETQYF. CDR3 nucleotides: TGTGCCAGCAGCCCCTCCGGGTCACCCCAAGAGACCCAGTACTTC.

A few counts support this clonotype. The chain links TRBV7-9 to TRBJ1-1; D ambiguous. The CDR3 runs to 11 residues. Germline CDR1 is SEHNR and CDR2 is FQNEAQ (reference sequence). V gave up 5 bases and J gave up 10 bases, with 11 bases separating them. CDR3 loop: CASSLTSGAFF. CDR3 DNA: TGTGCCAGCAGCCTGACTTCAGGAGCTTTCTTT.

This rearrangement joins TRBV4-3 to TRBJ2-7, with TRBD1 as a possible D gene (5 bases). CDR3 length equals 13 residues. CDR1 is LGHNA and CDR2 is YSLEER in the germline V gene. CDR3 in DNA: TGCACCAGCAGCCAAGATGCTAGGGGCGAGCAGTACGTC. Translated, it gives CTSSQDARGEQYV.

This clonotype was counted at least ten times. CDR3 sequence (DNA): TGTGCCAGCAGCTTAGAGGTTCGACAGGGGTTCTACAATGAGCAGTTCTTC. Translation gives CASSLEVRQGFYNEQFF. This chain joins TRBV7-9 and TRBJ2-1, with 8 nucleotides matching TRBD1. The CDR3 runs to 17 residues. V lost 1 base and J lost 3; bases outside the gene matches: 8. The germline CDR1 and CDR2 sequences are SEHNR and FQNEAQ (reference sequence). The full variable domain, with the rest looked up from reference TRBV7-9 and TRBJ2-1, is DTGVSQNPRHKITKRGQNVTFRCDPISEHNRLYWYRQTLGQGPEFLTYFQNEAQLEKSRLLSDRFSAERPKGSFSTLEIQRTEQGDSAMYLCASSLEVRQGFYNEQFFGPGTRLTVL.

This clonotype was seen ten or more times. The genes are TRBV6-5 and TRBJ1-5; no firm D call. The CDR3 runs 15 residues. The V end was cut by 0 bases, the J end by 1 base, with 7 bases between. The germline gives CDR1 MNHEY, CDR2 SVGAGI. Here the CDR3 reads CASSYSRASNQPQHF. CDR3 nucleotide sequence: TGTGCCAGCAGTTACTCGAGGGCAAGCAATCAGCCCCAGCATTTT.

This clonotype was seen more than once but under ten times. The chain recombines TRBV28 with TRBJ2-3; TRBD2 might be the D (6 bases). V was pared by 3 bases and J by 0 bases, with 19 bases between. This CDR3 is built from 18 residues. Germline assignment: CDR1 MDHEN and CDR2 SYDVKM. This CDR3 reads CASSLGRGRLTSTDTQYF. CDR3 coding DNA: TGTGCCAGCAGTTTGGGGCGGGGACGACTGACTAGCACAGATACGCAGTATTTT.

This clonotype was seen repeatedly, ten times or more. This rearrangement joins TRBV28 to TRBJ1-5; TRBD1 aligns across 10 bases. The CDR3 consists of 14 residues. Germline CDR1 and CDR2: MDHEN and SYDVKM. V gave up 6 bases and J gave up 4 bases; unmatched junction bases: 3. For the CDR3, the DNA is TGTGCCAGCAGCCGGGACAGGGGAAATCAGCCCCAGCATTTT. This encodes CASSRDRGNQPQHF.

V usage is TRBV6-6 and J usage is TRBJ2-5; 7 bases line up with TRBD1. The CDR3 totals 15 residues. V shed 7 bases and J 4 bases; nucleotides not matched to a gene: 12. CDR1 is MNHNY and CDR2 is SVGAGI in the germline V gene (reference sequence). DNA for the CDR3: TGTGCCAGCACCGTTTCTCTGGGACAGAGAGAGACCCAGTACTTC. This encodes CASTVSLGQRETQYF.

This clonotype was seen only once. The chain uses TRBV24-1 and TRBJ2-2, with D hard to call. Germline-derived CDR1 and CDR2 are KGHDR and SFDVKD. The CDR3 consists of 14 residues. Trimming took 2 bases from V and 8 from J, leaving 11 bases between them. CDR3 coding DNA: TGTGCCACCAGTGATTCCCGGCCCGATGGGGAGCTGTTTTTT. Residues: CATSDSRPDGELFF.

The chain couples TRBV11-2 to TRBJ1-1; the D is unclear. The CDR3 runs 14 residues. The V end was cut by 7 bases, the J end by 5 bases, with 17 bases between. The germline gives CDR1 SGHAT, CDR2 FQNNGV. CDR3 protein: CASTLGVGATEAFF. The CDR3, as DNA: TGTGCCAGCACCCTCGGGGTAGGAGCGACTGAAGCTTTCTTT.

The J gene is TRBJ2-1, the V gene TRBV6-2 or TRBV6-3, with a tentative D call TRBD1 (5 bases). Germline CDR1 MNHEY, CDR2 SVGEGT. Trimming stripped 10 bases from V and 4 bases from J, with 14 bases between. There are 13 residues in the CDR3. This CDR3 is CANRPDSYNEQFF. CDR3 sequence (DNA): TGTGCCAACAGACCCGACAGTTACAATGAGCAGTTCTTC.

This chain uses TRBV29-1 with TRBJ2-1, with D unresolved. Trimming took off 1 base at V and 7 bases at J, with 14 bases between the two ends. Germline-derived CDR1 and CDR2 are SQVTM and ANQGSEA. This CDR3 comprises 14 residues. CDR3: CSVEVPSRKNEQFF. The CDR3 bases are TGCAGCGTTGAAGTGCCTAGTCGGAAAAATGAGCAGTTCTTC.

This chain uses TRBV6-2 or TRBV6-3 with TRBJ2-7; 10 bases are shared with TRBD1. The CDR3 consists of 16 residues. Germline V gives CDR1 MNHEY, CDR2 SVGEGT. Losses at the gene ends were 6 bases for V and 6 bases for J; bases not matched to a gene: 14. The CDR3 DNA is TGTGCCAGCAGCCGGACAGGGGGACAACCTTCTCTCGAGCAGTACGTC. This gives the protein CASSRTGGQPSLEQYV.

This chain connects TRBV24-1 to TRBJ1-2; D perhaps matches TRBD1 (5 bases). Germline CDR1 and CDR2: KGHDR and SFDVKD. The CDR3 extends over 14 amino acids. Trimming pared 1 base from V and 1 base from J, leaving 6 bases between. Here the CDR3 reads CATSDLDSNYGYTF. CDR3 bases: TGTGCCACCAGTGATTTAGACAGTAACTATGGCTACACCTTC.

V is TRBV27 and J is TRBJ1-1; weak D call: TRBD1 (5 bases). Germline values: CDR1 MNHEY, CDR2 SMNVEV (reference sequence). The V end was cut by 5 bases, the J end by 0 bases, with 13 bases between. The CDR3 runs 15 residues. The chain's CDR3 is CASSPLTALNTEAFF. The DNA for the CDR3 is TGTGCCAGCAGTCCCCTGACAGCCCTGAACACTGAAGCTTTCTTT.

This chain links TRBV6-6 with TRBJ2-7; a possible D gene is TRBD2 (6 bases). In germline, CDR1 is MNHNY, CDR2 SVGAGI (reference sequence). Between the trimmed V and J ends, which lost 5 bases and 4 bases, there was a span of 15 bases. The CDR3 runs to 14 residues. CDR3 nucleotide sequence: TGTGCCAGCAGTCCACCTACTAGCAAGTACGAGCAGTACGTC. It yields the protein CASSPPTSKYEQYV.

This chain joins TRBV2 and TRBJ2-6; 9 bases align to TRBD1. The length of the CDR3 is 17 residues. Looked up from germline, CDR1 is SNHLY and CDR2 is FYNNEI. The trim removed 9 bases at V and 2 bases at J, leaving 11 bases unmatched. The CDR3 region is CASQGDRAGPGANVLTF. The CDR3 region has the DNA TGTGCCAGTCAGGGGGACAGGGCAGGGCCTGGGGCCAACGTCCTGACTTTC.

This chain links TRBV14 with TRBJ2-1, with 12 bases lining up with TRBD1. The V and J ends lost 3 bases and 9 bases, in that order; junction bases with no gene match: 15. The CDR3 is 18 amino acids. CDR1 is SGHDN, CDR2 FVKESK, per germline. In DNA, the CDR3 is TGTGCCAGCAGCCAGCTCGTAGGGGGACAGGGGGCATCGGGTGAGCAGTTCTTC. It encodes CASSQLVGGQGASGEQFF. The entire variable domain, with the rest obtained from reference TRBV14 and TRBJ2-1, is as follows: EAGVTQFPSHSVIEKGQTVTLRCDPISGHDNLYWYRRVMGKEIKFLLHFVKESKQDESGMPNNRFLAERTGGTYSTLKVQPAELEDSGVYFCASSQLVGGQGASGEQFFGPGTRLTVL.

This clonotype was seen only a few times. The genes are TRBV4-3 and TRBJ2-1; no reliable D call. Between the trimmed V and J ends, which lost 4 bases and 4 bases, there was a span of 17 bases. In germline, CDR1 is LGHNA, CDR2 YSLEER. The CDR3 spans 16 residues. The CDR3 loop is CASSPSYGPLYNEQFF. As DNA, the CDR3 is TGCGCCAGCAGCCCCTCCTATGGCCCGTTATACAATGAGCAGTTCTTC.

The chain has TRBV7-6 and TRBJ2-1; D remains unclear. This CDR3 comprises 14 residues. Trimming took off 6 bases at V and 2 bases at J, with 11 bases between the two ends. The germline V gene encodes CDR1 SGHVS and CDR2 FNYEAQ. The CDR3 DNA follows: TGTGCCAGCAGGGGTGGACCACCCTACAATGAGCAGTTCTTC. Amino acids: CASRGGPPYNEQFF.

This clonotype was seen a handful of times. J is TRBJ2-2 and V is TRBV9; 8 positions match TRBD1. The CDR3 has 14 residues. Trimming cost V 5 bases and J 7 bases; bases outside gene matches: 7. In germline, CDR1 is SGDLS, CDR2 YYNGEE. The CDR3 bases are TGTGCCAGCAGTGGACAGGGAGTTTACGGGGAGCTGTTTTTT. Translated: CASSGQGVYGELFF.

The gene calls are TRBV7-2 and TRBJ2-7, with TRBD1 as a possible D gene (5 bases). Germline lookup yields CDR1 SGHTA and CDR2 FQGNSA. The CDR3 loop spans 14 amino acids. V was clipped by 3 bases and J by 4 bases, with 13 bases between them. The CDR3 DNA follows: TGTGCCAGCAGCTTGGCAGGGCAGAATTACGAGCAGTACGTC. Translated: CASSLAGQNYEQYV.

This chain links TRBV4-1 with TRBJ2-1, with 9 bases that match TRBD2. The V and J ends lost 4 bases and 7 bases, in that order; junction bases with no gene match: 11. The V gene's germline CDR1 is MGHRA and CDR2 YSYEKL. This CDR3 contains 16 residues. The CDR3 DNA follows: TGCGCCAGCAGCCTGACTATTAGCGGGGGAGTAAATGAGCAGTTCTTC. Amino acid sequence: CASSLTISGGVNEQFF.

J is TRBJ2-7 and V is TRBV2; D remains ambiguous. The CDR3 loop spans 11 amino acids. Germline CDR1 is SNHLY and CDR2 is FYNNEI. Trimming stripped 8 bases from V and 5 bases from J, with 10 bases between. The CDR3 loop is CASGLVNEQYF. The CDR3 coding sequence is TGTGCCAGCGGCCTCGTAAACGAGCAGTACTTC.

The chain is built from TRBV29-1 and TRBJ1-1, with no clear D. CDR3 size: 14 residues. Per the germline V gene, CDR1 is SQVTM and CDR2 is ANQGSEA. Trimming took off 6 bases at V and 6 bases at J, with 20 bases between the two ends. CDR3 region: CSVWIVESQPEAFF. The CDR3 DNA follows: TGCAGCGTCTGGATCGTGGAGTCCCAGCCTGAAGCTTTCTTT.

The genes are TRBV5-5 and TRBJ2-7; a possible D gene is TRBD1 (5 bases). The CDR3 sequence is 13 residues long. Germline loops: CDR1 SGHKS, CDR2 YYEKEE (reference sequence). V lost 6 bases and J lost 2, with 12 bases in between. CDR3: CASNPDTAYEQYF. For the CDR3, the DNA is TGTGCCAGCAACCCGGACACGGCCTACGAGCAGTACTTC. Variable domain in full (rest from reference TRBV5-5 and TRBJ2-7): DAGVTQSPTHLIKTRGQQVTLRCSPISGHKSVSWYQQVLGQGPQFIFQYYEKEERGRGNFPDRFSARQFPNYSSELNVNALLLGDSALYLCASNPDTAYEQYFGPGTRLTVT.

This clonotype was observed a handful of times. The rearrangement joins TRBV12-3 or TRBV12-4 to TRBJ2-3; D unresolved. The CDR3 is 16 amino acids. V shed 5 bases and J shed 0 bases, with 15 bases lying between them. The CDR3 here is CASSPWTGYSTDTQYF. The CDR3 DNA is TGTGCCAGCAGTCCGTGGACCGGTTATAGCACAGATACGCAGTATTTT.